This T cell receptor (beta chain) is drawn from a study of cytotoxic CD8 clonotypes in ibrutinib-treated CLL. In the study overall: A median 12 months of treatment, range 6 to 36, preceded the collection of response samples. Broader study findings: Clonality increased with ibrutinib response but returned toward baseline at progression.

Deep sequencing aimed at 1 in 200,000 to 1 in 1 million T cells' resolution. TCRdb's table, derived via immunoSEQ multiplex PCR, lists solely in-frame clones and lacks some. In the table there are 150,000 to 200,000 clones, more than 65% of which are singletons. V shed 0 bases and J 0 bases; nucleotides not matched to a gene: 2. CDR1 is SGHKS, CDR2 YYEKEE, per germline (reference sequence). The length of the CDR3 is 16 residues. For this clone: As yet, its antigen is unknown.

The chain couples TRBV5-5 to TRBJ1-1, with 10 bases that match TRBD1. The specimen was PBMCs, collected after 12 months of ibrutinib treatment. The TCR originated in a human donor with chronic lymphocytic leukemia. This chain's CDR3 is CASSLVTGGMNTEAFF. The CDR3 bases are TGTGCCAGCAGCTTGGTGACAGGGGGCATGAACACTGAAGCTTTCTTT.